Listed below are T cell receptor beta chains from one sample, sequenced in a study of identical twins. Via MiXCR, TCRdb re-called the 5' RACE reads, giving one row per CDR3 protein. This table has under 900,000 distinct CDR3 sequences, about 20% appearing once. These data also formed part of another study, on T cells expressing NK-cell markers.

The specimen sequenced was PBMCs. All receptors come from a woman under 30 in good health. CDR3s include the opening cysteine and the closing phenylalanine or tryptophan. Fields, in order: V gene, D gene, J gene, clone size, CDR3 protein, CDR3 DNA. D genes are given only for firm matches. Size tells how often a clone was seen (once, few, many) or the class of an expanded clone, and some rows leave it out.

TRBV5-1,-,TRBJ2-7,-,CASSLRADYEQYF,TGCGCCAGCAGCTTGAGGGCAGACTACGAGCAGTACTTC
TRBV5-5,-,TRBJ1-5,few,CASSLGQRTDSNQPQHF,TGTGCCAGCAGCTTGGGGCAAAGGACAGATAGCAATCAGCCCCAGCATTTT
TRBV5-1,TRBD2,TRBJ2-2,-,CASSGALAGVGGELFF,TGCGCCAGCAGCGGGGCCCTAGCGGGAGTTGGCGGGGAGCTGTTTTTT
TRBV12-3/TRBV12-4,-,TRBJ2-3,-,CASRPLGEGDTQYF,TGTGCCAGCAGGCCTCTTGGGGAAGGGGATACGCAGTATTTT
TRBV7-9,TRBD1,TRBJ2-3,few,CASSLGTGTTTDTQYF,TGTGCCAGCAGCTTGGGGACAGGGACGACCACAGATACGCAGTATTTT
TRBV29-1,-,TRBJ2-1,many,CSVARGDEQFF,TGCAGCGTAGCCAGGGGGGATGAGCAGTTCTTC
TRBV21-1,-,TRBJ2-5,-,CASSKLGTSIETQYF,TGTGCCAGCAGCAAATTAGGGACTAGTATCGAGACCCAGTACTTC
TRBV2,-,TRBJ1-5,once,CASGRTDLHQPQHF,TGTGCCAGCGGGAGGACAGATCTGCACCAGCCCCAGCATTTT
TRBV12-3/TRBV12-4,-,TRBJ2-1,-,CASSPGLPSHEQFF,TGTGCCAGCAGCCCCGGACTACCTTCCCATGAGCAGTTCTTC
TRBV5-1,-,TRBJ2-7,few,CASRKVSSYEQYF,TGCGCCAGCAGAAAAGTGAGCTCCTACGAGCAGTACTTC
TRBV4-2,TRBD1,TRBJ1-1,-,CASSPPTGGAWKSNTEAFF,TGTGCCAGCAGCCCTCCTACAGGGGGCGCGTGGAAGTCTAACACTGAAGCTTTCTTT
TRBV10-3,TRBD1,TRBJ1-1,few,CAISSGQGGYTEAFF,TGTGCCATCAGTTCCGGACAGGGTGGGTACACTGAAGCTTTCTTT
TRBV15,-,TRBJ2-5,-,CATSRDLQETQYF,TGTGCCACCAGCAGGGATCTCCAAGAGACCCAGTACTTC
TRBV7-2,-,TRBJ2-3,few,CASSPGFGDTQYF,TGTGCCAGCAGCCCAGGGTTTGGTGATACGCAGTATTTT
TRBV20-1,TRBD2,TRBJ2-3,-,CSARAGGEGTDTQYF,TGCAGTGCAAGAGCGGGGGGGGAAGGCACAGATACGCAGTATTTT
TRBV9,-,TRBJ1-2,-,CASSVRQLNYGYTF,TGTGCCAGCAGCGTCAGACAGCTTAACTATGGCTACACCTTC
TRBV12-3/TRBV12-4,-,TRBJ2-7,-,CASSPEYLEQYF,TGTGCCAGCAGTCCCGAATATCTCGAGCAGTACTTC
TRBV27,-,TRBJ2-6,-,CASSLSRAGVFSGANVLTF,TGTGCCAGCAGCCTCTCCCGGGCAGGGGTTTTCTCTGGGGCCAACGTCCTGACTTTC
TRBV3-1,TRBD2,TRBJ2-5,many,CASSQDGGRTSYETQYF,TGTGCCAGCAGCCAAGACGGGGGGAGGACTAGCTATGAGACCCAGTACTTC
TRBV2,-,TRBJ2-3,few,CASSEGRGTDTQYF,TGTGCCAGCAGTGAGGGGCGTGGAACAGATACGCAGTATTTT
TRBV12-3/TRBV12-4,-,TRBJ2-2,-,CASSLGHMNTGELFF,TGTGCCAGCAGTTTAGGGCACATGAACACCGGGGAGCTGTTTTTT
TRBV9,-,TRBJ1-2,few,CASSVEGGYGYTF,TGTGCCAGCAGCGTAGAGGGGGGCTATGGCTACACCTTC
TRBV3-1,TRBD1,TRBJ1-6,-,CASSGGQGRTAPLHF,TGTGCCAGCAGCGGAGGACAGGGAAGGACAGCACCCCTCCACTTT
TRBV4-2,TRBD2,TRBJ2-1,few,CASRRLAGNNEQFF,TGTGCCAGCAGAAGACTAGCGGGGAACAATGAGCAGTTCTTC
TRBV12-3/TRBV12-4,-,TRBJ2-3,few,CASSKPKDGSGTDTQYF,TGTGCCAGCAGCAAGCCAAAAGACGGGAGTGGTACAGATACGCAGTATTTT
TRBV5-6,-,TRBJ2-3,many,CASSLGYTQYF,TGTGCCAGCAGCTTGGGCTATACGCAGTATTTT
TRBV29-1,-,TRBJ1-2,-,CSVEERRQPLNYGYTF,TGCAGCGTTGAAGAAAGGAGGCAGCCTCTTAACTATGGCTACACCTTC
TRBV7-3,-,TRBJ2-2,few,CASSSHPTDANTGELFF,TGTGCCAGCAGCTCTCACCCGACCGATGCGAACACCGGGGAGCTGTTTTTT
TRBV4-3,TRBD1,TRBJ2-2,few,CASSAGLQGWTGELFF,TGCGCCAGCAGCGCGGGTCTACAGGGGTGGACCGGGGAGCTGTTTTTT
TRBV6-5,TRBD1,TRBJ2-7,many,CASSYRDRFSYEQYF,TGTGCCAGCAGTTACCGGGACAGGTTCTCCTACGAGCAGTACTTC
TRBV6-1,TRBD2,TRBJ2-7,-,CASRPGLAGGWYF,TGTGCCAGCAGACCAGGACTAGCGGGAGGGTGGTACTTC
TRBV24-1,-,TRBJ1-1,-,CATSDIPQTGADTEAFF,TGTGCCACCAGTGATATCCCCCAGACAGGCGCGGACACTGAAGCTTTCTTT
TRBV12-3/TRBV12-4,-,TRBJ2-4,many,CASTLGEPNIQYF,TGTGCCAGCACCCTGGGGGAACCAAACATTCAGTACTTC
TRBV29-1,-,TRBJ2-7,-,CSGKQGGEQYF,TGCAGCGGGAAACAGGGTGGGGAGCAGTACTTC
TRBV12-3/TRBV12-4,TRBD2,TRBJ2-7,few,CASSPQTTLAGRVWGREQYF,TGTGCCAGCAGTCCTCAAACAACACTAGCGGGTCGGGTTTGGGGGCGGGAGCAGTACTTC
TRBV20-1,-,TRBJ2-1,few,CSAEDPRSSYNEQFF,TGCAGTGCCGAGGACCCCCGGAGCTCCTACAATGAGCAGTTCTTC
TRBV27,TRBD1,TRBJ1-1,-,CASSLVPRGPNTEAFF,TGTGCCAGCAGCTTAGTGCCGAGGGGGCCGAACACTGAAGCTTTCTTT
TRBV7-3,TRBD2,TRBJ2-7,-,CASSLRLYRTSGPVSPYEQYF,TGTGCCAGCAGCCTAAGGTTATATCGGACTAGCGGACCCGTATCTCCCTACGAGCAGTACTTC
TRBV12-3/TRBV12-4,-,TRBJ2-1,-,CASSVSPDTYNEQFF,TGTGCCAGCTCGGTGAGCCCCGATACCTACAATGAGCAGTTCTTC
TRBV6-5,-,TRBJ1-1,few,CASTSERRAEAFF,TGTGCCAGCACTTCGGAAAGGAGGGCTGAAGCTTTCTTT
TRBV6-1,TRBD2,TRBJ2-7,few,CASKLAGAYEQYF,TGTGCCAGCAAACTAGCGGGAGCCTACGAGCAGTACTTC
TRBV10-3,-,TRBJ2-1,few,CAIAGSAYNEQFF,TGTGCCATCGCAGGTAGCGCCTACAATGAGCAGTTCTTC
TRBV7-6,-,TRBJ1-1,few,CASAPTGAEAFF,TGTGCCAGCGCTCCTACCGGGGCTGAAGCTTTCTTT
TRBV7-9,-,TRBJ2-1,few,CASRIGADNEQFF,TGTGCCAGCCGAATCGGGGCTGACAATGAGCAGTTCTTC
TRBV6-5,-,TRBJ2-3,few,CASSYSREQILYF,TGTGCCAGCAGTTACTCGAGGGAGCAGATCCTGTATTTT
TRBV20-1,-,TRBJ1-1,few,CSAKLGHGSTEAFF,TGCAGTGCTAAATTGGGCCACGGGAGCACTGAAGCTTTCTTT
TRBV29-1,-,TRBJ1-1,few,CSAKPGNMNTEAFF,TGCAGCGCCAAGCCGGGGAACATGAACACTGAAGCTTTCTTT
TRBV20-1,-,TRBJ1-2,-,CSARRWGYGYIF,TGCAGTGCGCGCCGCTGGGGCTATGGCTACATCTTC
TRBV7-2,-,TRBJ1-1,-,CASSFGAVKAEAFF,TGTGCCAGCAGCTTCGGCGCGGTCAAGGCTGAAGCTTTCTTT
TRBV7-2,-,TRBJ1-5,-,CASSPDSVFQPQHF,TGTGCCAGCAGCCCCGATAGTGTTTTTCAGCCCCAGCATTTT
TRBV5-1,-,TRBJ2-2,-,CASSGQGGTGELFF,TGCGCCAGCAGCGGCCAGGGGGGCACCGGGGAGCTGTTTTTT
TRBV18,TRBD2,TRBJ2-3,-,CASSPGTSLDTQYF,TGTGCCAGCTCACCGGGGACTAGCTTGGATACGCAGTATTTT